Following are 5 T cell receptor beta chains from one sample sequenced in a study of CXCR3-negative and CXCR3-positive naive CD8 T cells. The method, 5' RACE with UMI labels, was used to prepare the TRB cDNA libraries. With the 5' RACE reads reprocessed, TCRdb shows one record per CDR3 protein and no DNA. The sample totals about 40,000 distinct CDR3 sequences. Sequenced: memory CD8+ T cells from blood. The receptors derive from a human donor in good health. Some clones in this sample may be carry-over from other donors' samples.

By frequency, this clonotype registers medium-sized. The rearrangement joins TRBV14 to TRBJ2-2; absent DNA, TCRdb's TRBD1 call cannot be checked. CDR3 length equals 16 residues. Germline V CDR1 and CDR2: SGHDN, FVKESK. Here the CDR3 reads CASSQEDRGLVGELFF.

The genes are TRBV29-1 and TRBJ2-2; lacking DNA, the TRBD1 call made by TCRdb goes unchecked. The length of the CDR3 is 13 residues. In germline, CDR1 is SQVTM, CDR2 ANQGSEA. This CDR3 reads CSVEDRETGELFF.

The rearrangement uses TRBV4-1 and TRBJ2-7. This CDR3 is 15 amino acids long. CDR1 and CDR2 (germline): MGHRA, YSYEKL. The CDR3 spells CASSQVQSRVYEQYF.

The V call is TRBV12-3 or TRBV12-4, the J call TRBJ2-7; TCRdb's D call, TRBD1, is unchecked because there is no DNA. CDR3 length: 12 residues. The CDR3 loop is CASSPLGQEQYF.

The CDR3 is CASSLGEDAAGFYEQYF. The V gene is TRBV7-6, the J gene TRBJ2-7; there is no DNA to check the TCRdb D call of TRBD2. CDR1 SGHVS and CDR2 FNYEAQ come from the germline V gene. CDR3 length: 17 amino acids.